These T cell receptor beta chains were read from a single sample in a study of vaccination and CD4 T cells after COVID-19. Each CDR3 protein is one row after TCRdb ran MiXCR on the PCR reads. Of 18,000 or so distinct CDR3 sequences detected, around 45% appear once; the ten largest clones hold roughly 4%. Their recognized antigens are unknown. The sample consisted of CD4+ T cells from blood, cultured in vitro, taken before SARS-CoV-2 vaccination. The receptors shown here come from a human donor who had recovered from COVID-19. Both conserved end residues are part of each CDR3. D genes are given only for firm matches. Clone size is shown for a subset of rows, as once, few, many or a class of expanded clone.

V gene: TRBV2; J gene: TRBJ2-3; clone size: few; D gene: .; CDR3 protein: CASSEDPPRTDTQYF; CDR3 DNA: TGTGCCAGCAGTGAGGACCCACCCCGCACAGATACGCAGTATTTT
V gene: TRBV11-1; J gene: TRBJ2-5; clone size: few; D gene: .; CDR3 protein: CASSLNLQTYGGGETQYF; CDR3 DNA: TGTGCCAGCAGCCTCAACCTCCAGACATACGGAGGGGGGGAGACCCAGTACTTC
V gene: TRBV20-1; J gene: TRBJ1-3; clone size: .; D gene: .; CDR3 protein: CSAKGRRGTSGNTIYF; CDR3 DNA: TGCAGTGCTAAAGGTCGGCGGGGTACCTCTGGAAACACCATATATTTT
V gene: TRBV6-1; J gene: TRBJ1-5; clone size: few; D gene: .; CDR3 protein: CASPNFIVKGVYGNQPQHF; CDR3 DNA: TGTGCCAGCCCTAACTTCATTGTTAAAGGGGTTTACGGCAATCAGCCCCAGCATTTT
V gene: TRBV11-3; J gene: TRBJ1-1; clone size: .; D gene: .; CDR3 protein: CASSLDRWVAEAFF; CDR3 DNA: TGTGCCAGCAGCTTAGATCGTTGGGTCGCTGAAGCTTTCTTT
V gene: TRBV10-3; J gene: TRBJ1-1; clone size: .; D gene: .; CDR3 protein: CAISESVVRVNTEAFF; CDR3 DNA: TGTGCCATCAGTGAGTCGGTCGTCAGGGTGAACACTGAAGCTTTCTTT
V gene: TRBV7-3; J gene: TRBJ1-6; clone size: few; D gene: .; CDR3 protein: CASSLTGREDAPLHF; CDR3 DNA: TGTGCCAGCAGCTTAACGGGCAGGGAAGACGCTCCCCTCCACTTT
V gene: TRBV30; J gene: TRBJ1-5; clone size: .; D gene: TRBD1; CDR3 protein: CAWSSGQGDQPQHF; CDR3 DNA: TGTGCCTGGAGTTCGGGACAGGGGGACCAGCCCCAGCATTTT
V gene: TRBV12-3/TRBV12-4; J gene: TRBJ2-7; clone size: .; D gene: TRBD2; CDR3 protein: CASSLLAGSRSEQYF; CDR3 DNA: TGTGCCAGCAGTTTGCTAGCGGGATCTCGAAGCGAGCAGTACTTC
V gene: TRBV7-9; J gene: TRBJ2-2; clone size: .; D gene: TRBD1; CDR3 protein: CASRGTGGESNGELFF; CDR3 DNA: TGTGCCAGCAGGGGTACAGGGGGCGAATCCAACGGGGAGCTGTTTTTT
V gene: TRBV20-1; J gene: TRBJ2-3; clone size: .; D gene: TRBD2; CDR3 protein: CSARDIAGGLYTQYF; CDR3 DNA: TGCAGTGCTAGAGATATAGCGGGGGGGCTCTATACGCAGTATTTT
V gene: TRBV18; J gene: TRBJ1-1; clone size: once; D gene: .; CDR3 protein: CASSPAKPMNTEAFF; CDR3 DNA: TGTGCCAGCTCACCGGCAAAGCCGATGAACACTGAAGCTTTCTTT
V gene: TRBV5-8; J gene: TRBJ1-2; clone size: .; D gene: .; CDR3 protein: CASSPRREQGYTF; CDR3 DNA: TGTGCCAGCAGCCCCCGCCGGGAGCAAGGCTACACCTTC
V gene: TRBV10-3; J gene: TRBJ1-2; clone size: .; D gene: TRBD1; CDR3 protein: CAISDPDRGERYGYTF; CDR3 DNA: TGTGCCATCAGTGACCCAGACAGGGGCGAACGCTATGGCTACACCTTC
V gene: TRBV20-1; J gene: TRBJ2-1; clone size: .; D gene: TRBD2; CDR3 protein: CSARSAGTSGREEQFF; CDR3 DNA: TGCAGTGCTAGGTCAGCCGGGACTAGCGGGAGAGAGGAGCAGTTCTTC
V gene: TRBV30; J gene: TRBJ1-5; clone size: .; D gene: .; CDR3 protein: CAWSGGGSQPQHF; CDR3 DNA: TGTGCCTGGAGTGGGGGGGGCTCTCAGCCCCAGCATTTT
V gene: TRBV28; J gene: TRBJ1-5; clone size: few; D gene: .; CDR3 protein: CASSLDPNQPQHF; CDR3 DNA: TGTGCCAGCAGCCTCGACCCCAATCAGCCCCAGCATTTT
V gene: TRBV19; J gene: TRBJ2-5; clone size: .; D gene: TRBD1; CDR3 protein: CASSARQGFQETQYF; CDR3 DNA: TGTGCCAGTAGTGCCCGACAGGGATTCCAAGAGACCCAGTACTTC
V gene: TRBV30; J gene: TRBJ1-2; clone size: .; D gene: TRBD1; CDR3 protein: CAWSFQTGGVRGYTF; CDR3 DNA: TGTGCCTGGAGCTTCCAGACAGGGGGCGTCCGTGGCTACACCTTC
V gene: TRBV19; J gene: TRBJ1-5; clone size: few; D gene: .; CDR3 protein: CASSIARQGNQPQHF; CDR3 DNA: TGTGCCAGTAGTATAGCCCGACAGGGCAATCAGCCCCAGCATTTT
V gene: TRBV20-1; J gene: TRBJ2-1; clone size: .; D gene: .; CDR3 protein: CSVTVANPNNEQFF; CDR3 DNA: TGCAGTGTAACTGTAGCCAACCCAAACAATGAGCAGTTCTTC
V gene: TRBV24-1; J gene: TRBJ2-7; clone size: .; D gene: .; CDR3 protein: CTTSNRGYEQYF; CDR3 DNA: TGTACCACCTCTAATAGGGGCTACGAGCAGTACTTC
V gene: TRBV20-1; J gene: TRBJ2-1; clone size: .; D gene: .; CDR3 protein: CSARPFGTPNGEQFF; CDR3 DNA: TGCAGTGCTAGGCCCTTCGGGACTCCCAATGGTGAGCAGTTCTTC
V gene: TRBV19; J gene: TRBJ1-5; clone size: .; D gene: .; CDR3 protein: CASSISLVQPQHF; CDR3 DNA: TGTGCCAGTAGTATTTCATTGGTTCAGCCCCAGCATTTT
V gene: TRBV6-5; J gene: TRBJ1-5; clone size: .; D gene: .; CDR3 protein: CASSYSMSSNQPQHF; CDR3 DNA: TGTGCCAGCAGTTACTCGATGAGCAGCAATCAGCCCCAGCATTTT
V gene: TRBV5-6; J gene: TRBJ2-4; clone size: .; D gene: TRBD1; CDR3 protein: CASSLGQGLNIQYF; CDR3 DNA: TGTGCCAGCAGCTTGGGACAGGGTTTAAACATTCAGTACTTC
V gene: TRBV20-1; J gene: TRBJ1-6; clone size: .; D gene: TRBD1; CDR3 protein: CSASGTGSYNSPLHF; CDR3 DNA: TGCAGTGCCTCCGGGACAGGCTCCTATAATTCACCCCTCCACTTT
V gene: TRBV6-2/TRBV6-3; J gene: TRBJ2-3; clone size: .; D gene: TRBD2; CDR3 protein: CASSSLHRRGLAGTSTDTQYF; CDR3 DNA: TGTGCCAGCAGTTCCCTTCACCGTCGGGGACTAGCGGGGACTAGCACAGATACGCAGTATTTT
V gene: TRBV4-1; J gene: TRBJ2-5; clone size: .; D gene: .; CDR3 protein: CASSLFSGEETQYF; CDR3 DNA: TGCGCCAGCAGCCTATTCTCAGGGGAGGAGACCCAGTACTTC
V gene: TRBV6-2/TRBV6-3; J gene: TRBJ1-1; clone size: few; D gene: .; CDR3 protein: CASSYSPRNTEAFF; CDR3 DNA: TGTGCCAGCAGTTACTCGCCGAGGAACACTGAAGCTTTCTTT
V gene: TRBV28; J gene: TRBJ2-7; clone size: .; D gene: TRBD1; CDR3 protein: CASSLVSGTGDEQYF; CDR3 DNA: TGTGCCAGCAGTTTAGTCAGCGGGACAGGGGACGAGCAGTACTTC
V gene: TRBV27; J gene: TRBJ1-1; clone size: .; D gene: .; CDR3 protein: CASSFRGRNTEAFF; CDR3 DNA: TGTGCCAGCAGTTTCCGCGGGCGGAACACTGAAGCTTTCTTT
V gene: TRBV10-1; J gene: TRBJ2-2; clone size: .; D gene: TRBD1; CDR3 protein: CASRGQGAGGELFF; CDR3 DNA: TGCGCCAGCAGAGGACAGGGGGCCGGCGGGGAGCTGTTTTTT
V gene: TRBV6-1; J gene: TRBJ2-7; clone size: few; D gene: TRBD1; CDR3 protein: CASSLALPGQGHEQYF; CDR3 DNA: TGTGCCAGCAGTCTCGCCCTCCCGGGACAGGGCCACGAGCAGTACTTC
V gene: TRBV27; J gene: TRBJ1-2; clone size: .; D gene: TRBD1; CDR3 protein: CASSIGTGEGYGYTF; CDR3 DNA: TGTGCCAGCAGCATAGGGACAGGGGAAGGCTATGGCTACACCTTC
V gene: TRBV20-1; J gene: TRBJ1-1; clone size: few; D gene: .; CDR3 protein: CSARDPDSNTEAFF; CDR3 DNA: TGCAGTGCTAGAGATCCGGACAGCAACACTGAAGCTTTCTTT
V gene: TRBV6-2/TRBV6-3; J gene: TRBJ1-5; clone size: .; D gene: .; CDR3 protein: CASSSGANSNQPQHF; CDR3 DNA: TGTGCCAGCAGCTCCGGGGCCAACTCCAATCAGCCCCAGCATTTT
V gene: TRBV6-5; J gene: TRBJ1-4; clone size: few; D gene: .; CDR3 protein: CASSYGAEKLFF; CDR3 DNA: TGTGCCAGCAGTTACGGGGCTGAAAAACTGTTTTTT
V gene: TRBV4-3; J gene: TRBJ1-1; clone size: .; D gene: .; CDR3 protein: CASSQDGRGEAFF; CDR3 DNA: TGCGCCAGCAGCCAAGATGGGAGGGGCGAAGCTTTCTTT
V gene: TRBV30; J gene: TRBJ1-6; clone size: .; D gene: .; CDR3 protein: CAWGEERSPLHF; CDR3 DNA: TGTGCCTGGGGAGAGGAGAGATCACCCCTCCACTTT
V gene: TRBV7-2; J gene: TRBJ1-1; clone size: .; D gene: TRBD1; CDR3 protein: CASSSRGLNTEAFF; CDR3 DNA: TGTGCCAGCAGCTCCAGGGGGCTTAACACTGAAGCTTTCTTT
V gene: TRBV4-3; J gene: TRBJ2-5; clone size: few; D gene: TRBD2; CDR3 protein: CASSQMLAGGRETQYF; CDR3 DNA: TGCGCCAGCAGCCAAATGCTAGCGGGGGGGCGAGAGACCCAGTACTTC
V gene: TRBV20-1; J gene: TRBJ1-5; clone size: few; D gene: TRBD1; CDR3 protein: CSAAQGATQPQHF; CDR3 DNA: TGCAGTGCCGCACAGGGGGCGACCCAGCCCCAGCATTTT
V gene: TRBV28; J gene: TRBJ1-1; clone size: .; D gene: TRBD1; CDR3 protein: CASNLQGEAFF; CDR3 DNA: TGTGCCAGCAATTTACAGGGGGAAGCTTTCTTT
V gene: TRBV15; J gene: TRBJ1-3; clone size: .; D gene: TRBD1; CDR3 protein: CATSRDYRGSGNTIYF; CDR3 DNA: TGTGCCACCAGCAGAGATTACAGGGGCTCTGGAAACACCATATATTTT
V gene: TRBV18; J gene: TRBJ1-6; clone size: .; D gene: TRBD1; CDR3 protein: CASSQAVRGQGSPLHF; CDR3 DNA: TGTGCCAGCTCACAAGCCGTCAGGGGGCAGGGTTCACCCCTCCACTTT
V gene: TRBV28; J gene: TRBJ1-5; clone size: .; D gene: .; CDR3 protein: CASSSQVQPQHF; CDR3 DNA: TGTGCCAGCAGTTCCCAGGTTCAGCCCCAGCATTTT
V gene: TRBV20-1; J gene: TRBJ2-1; clone size: .; D gene: TRBD1; CDR3 protein: CSARRTGTIYNEQFF; CDR3 DNA: TGCAGTGCTAGAAGGACAGGGACGATTTACAATGAGCAGTTCTTC
V gene: TRBV27; J gene: TRBJ2-7; clone size: few; D gene: TRBD1; CDR3 protein: CASGEGTGLAYEQYF; CDR3 DNA: TGTGCCAGCGGAGAGGGGACAGGCTTAGCGTACGAGCAGTACTTC